This T cell receptor (beta chain) comes out of a study of CD8+CD57+ T cells in acquired aplastic anemia. Genomic DNA provided the template from which TCR beta VDJ and CDR3 profiles were obtained. TCRdb analysed the reads with MiXCR anew, one entry per CDR3 protein. The sample carries roughly 150,000 distinct CDR3 sequences, 40% to 55% recorded once. The CDR3 extends over 9 amino acids. Germline CDR1 reads SNHLY; CDR2 reads FYNNEI. For this clonotype: The antigen is unknown. At one end, the junction sequence differs from germline, possibly due to a read error.

Study-level results: About 30 CD8+ CDR3 sequences occurred in both the patients and the controls.

CD8+CD57+ cell expansion had been shown by flow cytometry in patients chosen for sequencing. Every patient presented with severe acquired aplastic anemia. At the time of blood sampling, patients had not yet received any therapy. The rearrangement joins TRBV2 to TRBJ1-1; 7 nucleotides agree with TRBD1. The sequenced material came from sorted CD4+, CD8+, or CD8+CD57+ T cells (not recorded which) from PBMCs. This clonotype originated in a human donor with aplastic anemia. The CDR3 DNA follows: TGTGCCAGCTCAGGACAGGACCTCTTT. Residues: CASSGQDLF.